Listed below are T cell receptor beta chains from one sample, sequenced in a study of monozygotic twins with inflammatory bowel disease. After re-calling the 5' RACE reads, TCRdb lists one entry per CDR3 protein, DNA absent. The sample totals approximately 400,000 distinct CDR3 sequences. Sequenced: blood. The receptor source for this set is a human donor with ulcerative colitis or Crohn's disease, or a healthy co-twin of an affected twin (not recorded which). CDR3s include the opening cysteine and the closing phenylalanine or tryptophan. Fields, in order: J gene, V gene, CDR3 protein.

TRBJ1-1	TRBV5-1	CASSLLGMNTEAFF
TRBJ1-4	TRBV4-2	CASSQPDLAGNEKLFF
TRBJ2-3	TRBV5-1	CASKAGGTRDTQYF
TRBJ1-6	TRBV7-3	CASSLSGGHNSPLHF
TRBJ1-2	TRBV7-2	CASSPQVDRGRRGYTF
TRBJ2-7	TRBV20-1	CSAGVNIYEQYF
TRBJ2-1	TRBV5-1	CASSILLQGPSSYNEQFF
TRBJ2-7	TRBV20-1	CSARGAAGKSYEQYF
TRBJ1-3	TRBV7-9	CASSSGQGGNTIYF
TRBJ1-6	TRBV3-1	CASSQKPGQGFSPLHF
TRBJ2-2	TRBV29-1	CSVERLGQGGTGELFF
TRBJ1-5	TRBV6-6	CASAQRTTNQPQHF
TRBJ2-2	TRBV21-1	CASSKERGLAENTGELFF
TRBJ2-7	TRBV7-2	CASRSLQHEQYF
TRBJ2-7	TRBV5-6	CASSYRGENSYEQYF
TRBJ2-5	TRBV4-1	CASSQVNSQQETQYF
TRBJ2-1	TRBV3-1	CASSPRQGRLSNEQFF
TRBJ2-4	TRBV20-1	CSAKHGNIQYF
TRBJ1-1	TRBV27	CASQAGTEAFF
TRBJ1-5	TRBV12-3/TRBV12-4	CANKSDGNQPQHF
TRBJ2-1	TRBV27	CASSRRDRGDSYNEQFF
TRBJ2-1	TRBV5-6	CASSLEAGVVEQFF
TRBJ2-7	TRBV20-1	CSASRLAGAYEQYF
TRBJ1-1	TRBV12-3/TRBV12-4	CASSIPGRGRNTEAFF
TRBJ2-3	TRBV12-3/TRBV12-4	CASSLSGDTDTQYF